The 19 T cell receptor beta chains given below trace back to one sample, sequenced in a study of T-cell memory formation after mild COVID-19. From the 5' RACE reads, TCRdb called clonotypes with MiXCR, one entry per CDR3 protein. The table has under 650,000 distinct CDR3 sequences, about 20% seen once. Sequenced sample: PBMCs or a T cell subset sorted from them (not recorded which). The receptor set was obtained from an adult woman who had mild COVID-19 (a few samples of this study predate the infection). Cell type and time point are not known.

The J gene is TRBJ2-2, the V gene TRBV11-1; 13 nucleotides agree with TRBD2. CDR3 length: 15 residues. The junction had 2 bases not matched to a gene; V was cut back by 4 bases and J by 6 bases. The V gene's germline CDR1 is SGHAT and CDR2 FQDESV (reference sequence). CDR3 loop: CASSSTSGRAGELFF. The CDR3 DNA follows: TGTGCCAGCAGCTCTACTAGCGGGAGGGCCGGGGAGCTGTTTTTT.

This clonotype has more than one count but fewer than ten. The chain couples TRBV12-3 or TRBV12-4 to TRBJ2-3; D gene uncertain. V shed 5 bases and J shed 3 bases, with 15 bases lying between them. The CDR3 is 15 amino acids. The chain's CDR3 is CASSPGARETDTQYF. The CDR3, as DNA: TGTGCCAGCAGTCCCGGAGCGCGAGAAACAGATACGCAGTATTTT.

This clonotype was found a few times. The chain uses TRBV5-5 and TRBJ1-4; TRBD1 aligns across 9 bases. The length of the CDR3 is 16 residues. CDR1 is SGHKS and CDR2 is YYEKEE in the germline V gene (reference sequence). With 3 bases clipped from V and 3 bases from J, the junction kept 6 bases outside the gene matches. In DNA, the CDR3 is TGTGCCAGCAGCTCACAGGGGGCGAGTGCTAATGAAAAACTGTTTTTT. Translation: CASSSQGASANEKLFF. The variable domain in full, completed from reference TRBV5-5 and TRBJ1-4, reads DAGVTQSPTHLIKTRGQQVTLRCSPISGHKSVSWYQQVLGQGPQFIFQYYEKEERGRGNFPDRFSARQFPNYSSELNVNALLLGDSALYLCASSSQGASANEKLFFGSGTQLSVL.

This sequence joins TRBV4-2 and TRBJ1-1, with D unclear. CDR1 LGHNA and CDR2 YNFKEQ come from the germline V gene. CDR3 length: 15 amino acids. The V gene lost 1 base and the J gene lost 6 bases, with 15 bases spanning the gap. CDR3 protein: CASSQGGEVPPEAFF. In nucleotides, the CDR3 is TGTGCCAGCAGCCAAGGCGGGGAGGTCCCCCCTGAAGCTTTCTTT.

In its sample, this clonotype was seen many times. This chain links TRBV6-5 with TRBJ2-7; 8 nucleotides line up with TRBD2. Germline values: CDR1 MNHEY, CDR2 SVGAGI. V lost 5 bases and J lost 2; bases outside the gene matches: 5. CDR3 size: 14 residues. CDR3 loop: CASSRRGGPYEQYF. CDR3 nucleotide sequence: TGTGCCAGCAGTAGACGGGGGGGACCCTACGAGCAGTACTTC.

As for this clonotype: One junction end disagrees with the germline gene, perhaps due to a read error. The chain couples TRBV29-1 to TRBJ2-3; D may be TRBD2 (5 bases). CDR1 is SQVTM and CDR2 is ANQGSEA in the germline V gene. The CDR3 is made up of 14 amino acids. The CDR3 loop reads CSVAGNQYTDMQYF. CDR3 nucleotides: TGCAGCGTTGCCGGGAACCAATACACAGATATGCAGTATTTT.

The CDR3 loop reads CASSDRQGGPYEQYF. The CDR3 nucleotides read TGTGCCAGCAGCGACAGACAGGGGGGGCCCTACGAGCAGTACTTC. This chain connects TRBV3-1 to TRBJ2-7; TRBD1 aligns across 9 bases. V was clipped by 5 bases and J by 2 bases; unmatched bases: 7. CDR1 and CDR2 from the germline V gene are LGHDT and YNNKEL (reference sequence). The CDR3 spans 15 residues.

CDR3 amino acids: CASSESFGGRDSYEQYF. The CDR3 nucleotides read TGCGCCAGCAGTGAGTCGTTCGGGGGACGGGACTCCTACGAGCAGTACTTC. This chain joins TRBV10-2 and TRBJ2-7; TRBD2 is a possible D gene (6 bases). Germline values: CDR1 WSHSY, CDR2 SAAADI. Between the trimmed V and J ends, which lost 0 bases and 0 bases, there was a span of 15 bases. CDR3 length: 17 amino acids.

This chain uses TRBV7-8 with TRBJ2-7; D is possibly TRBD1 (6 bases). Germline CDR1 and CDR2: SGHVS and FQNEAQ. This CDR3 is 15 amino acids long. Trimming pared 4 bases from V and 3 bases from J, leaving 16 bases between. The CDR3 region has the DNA TGTGCCAGCAGCTCCCAAGGGACAAGGATCTACGAGCAGTACTTC. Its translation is CASSSQGTRIYEQYF.

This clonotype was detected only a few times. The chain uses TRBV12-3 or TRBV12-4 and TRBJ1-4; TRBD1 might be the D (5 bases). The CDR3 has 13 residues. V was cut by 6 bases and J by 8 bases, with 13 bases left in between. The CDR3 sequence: CASSPGETEKLFF. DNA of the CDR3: TGTGCCAGCAGCCCGGGGGAGACGGAAAAACTGTTTTTT.

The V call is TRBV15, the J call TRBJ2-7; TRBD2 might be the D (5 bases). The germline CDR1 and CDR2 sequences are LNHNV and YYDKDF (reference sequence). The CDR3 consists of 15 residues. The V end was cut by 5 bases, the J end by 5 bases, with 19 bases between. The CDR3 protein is CATSGSRTEINEQYF. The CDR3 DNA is TGTGCCACCAGCGGCTCCAGGACTGAGATCAACGAGCAGTACTTC. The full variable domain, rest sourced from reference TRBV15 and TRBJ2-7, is DAMVIQNPRYQVTQFGKPVTLSCSQTLNHNVMYWYQQKSSQAPKLLFHYYDKDFNNEADTPDNFQSRRPNTSFCFLDIRSPGLGDTAMYLCATSGSRTEINEQYFGPGTRLTVT.

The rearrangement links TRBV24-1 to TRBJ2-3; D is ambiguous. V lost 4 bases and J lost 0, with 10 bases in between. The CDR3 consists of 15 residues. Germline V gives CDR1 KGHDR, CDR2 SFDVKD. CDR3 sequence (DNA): TGTGCCACCAGTGAGGGGATAGTTAGCACAGATACGCAGTATTTT. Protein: CATSEGIVSTDTQYF.

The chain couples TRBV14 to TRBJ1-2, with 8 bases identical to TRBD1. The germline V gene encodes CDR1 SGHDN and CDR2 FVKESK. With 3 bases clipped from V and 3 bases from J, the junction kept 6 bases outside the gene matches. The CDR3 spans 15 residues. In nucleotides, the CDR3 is TGTGCCAGCAGCCACCGGACAGGGAATCACTATGGCTACACCTTC. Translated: CASSHRTGNHYGYTF.

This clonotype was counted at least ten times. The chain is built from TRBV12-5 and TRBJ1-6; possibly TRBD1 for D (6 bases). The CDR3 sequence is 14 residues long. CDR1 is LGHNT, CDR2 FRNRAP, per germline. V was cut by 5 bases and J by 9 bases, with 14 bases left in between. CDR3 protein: CASGTQGSGSPLHF. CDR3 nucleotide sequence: TGTGCTAGTGGTACACAGGGAAGCGGTTCACCCCTCCACTTT.

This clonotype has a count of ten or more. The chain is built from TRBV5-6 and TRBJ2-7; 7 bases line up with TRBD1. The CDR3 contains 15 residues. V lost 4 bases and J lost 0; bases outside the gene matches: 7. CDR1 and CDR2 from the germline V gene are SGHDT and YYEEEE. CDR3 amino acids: CASSELDRSSYEQYF. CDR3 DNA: TGTGCCAGCAGCGAATTGGACAGGTCCTCCTACGAGCAGTACTTC.

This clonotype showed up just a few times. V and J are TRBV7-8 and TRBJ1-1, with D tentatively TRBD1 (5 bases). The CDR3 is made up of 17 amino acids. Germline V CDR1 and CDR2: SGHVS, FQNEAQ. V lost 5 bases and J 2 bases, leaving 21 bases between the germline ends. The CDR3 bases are TGTGCCAGCAGCCCAAACTTCCGGGACTCCTTAAACACTGAAGCTTTCTTT. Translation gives CASSPNFRDSLNTEAFF.

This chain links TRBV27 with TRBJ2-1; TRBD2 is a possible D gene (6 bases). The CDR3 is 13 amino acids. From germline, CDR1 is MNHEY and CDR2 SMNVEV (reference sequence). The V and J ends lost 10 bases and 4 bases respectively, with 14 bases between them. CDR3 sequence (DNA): TGTGCCACGGCCCGTAGCGGATACAATGAGCAGTTCTTC. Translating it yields CATARSGYNEQFF.

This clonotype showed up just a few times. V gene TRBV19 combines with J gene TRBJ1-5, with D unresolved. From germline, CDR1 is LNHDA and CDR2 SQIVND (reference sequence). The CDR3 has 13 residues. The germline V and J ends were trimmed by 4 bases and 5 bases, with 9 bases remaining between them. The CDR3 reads CASSKHGDQPQHF. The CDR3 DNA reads TGTGCCAGTAGTAAACATGGAGATCAGCCCCAGCATTTT.

CDR3 bases: TGTGCCAGCACCCAGGGGGCGCGGCAAGAGACCCAGTACTTC. It specifies CASTQGARQETQYF. This rearrangement joins TRBV12-3 or TRBV12-4 to TRBJ2-5; 8 bases map to TRBD1. The CDR3 is 14 amino acids. The junction had 6 bases not matched to a gene; V was cut back by 7 bases and J by 2 bases.